This T cell receptor beta chain emerged from a study of shared clonotypes between healthy human individuals. Whole-study context: Aged between 18 and 49, the donors were a couple of women and a few men. The plates for each donor numbered three CD4 naive, three CD4 memory, two CD8 naive and one CD8 memory.

Germline-derived CDR1 and CDR2 are SGHAT and FQNNGV. The CDR3 consists of 15 residues. Trimming shortened V by 2 bases and J by 8 bases, and 16 bases separated the two germline ends. Generated by immunoSEQ multiplex PCR, the TCRdb table keeps only in-frame clones and is missing some. The table includes about 990,000 clones, approximately 80% detected once. Adults of Caucasian background living in Nashville, Tennessee made up all donors. The sequenced sample was memory CD4+ T cells from PBMCs. Subset: CD45RA-negative fraction. V is TRBV11-2 and J is TRBJ2-1, with no clear D. The TCR was taken from a man between 18 and 29 years old in good health. Some clones in this sample may be carry-over from other donors' samples. CDR3 region: CASSLQLGQSYEQFF. CDR3 sequence (DNA): TGTGCCAGCAGCTTACAGCTAGGGCAATCCTATGAGCAGTTCTTC.